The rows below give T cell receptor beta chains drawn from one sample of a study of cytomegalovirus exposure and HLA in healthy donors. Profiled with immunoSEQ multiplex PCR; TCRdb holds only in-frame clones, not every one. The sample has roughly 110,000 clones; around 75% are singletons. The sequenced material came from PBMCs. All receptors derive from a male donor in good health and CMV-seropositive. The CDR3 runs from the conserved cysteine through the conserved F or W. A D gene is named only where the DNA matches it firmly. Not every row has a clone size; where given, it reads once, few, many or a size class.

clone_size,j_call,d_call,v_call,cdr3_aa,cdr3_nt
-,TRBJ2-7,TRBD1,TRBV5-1,CASSLDGTGVYEQYF,TGCGCCAGCAGCTTGGATGGGACAGGGGTCTACGAGCAGTACTTC
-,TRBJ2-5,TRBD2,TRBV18,CASHLNGGETQYF,TGTGCCAGCCACCTAAACGGGGGGGAGACCCAGTACTTC
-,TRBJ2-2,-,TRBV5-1,CASSLVWTDTGELFF,TGCGCCAGCAGCTTGGTATGGACAGACACCGGGGAGCTGTTTTTT
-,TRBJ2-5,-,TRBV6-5,CASSYSGDIETQYF,TGTGCCAGCAGTTACTCAGGGGATATAGAGACCCAGTACTTC
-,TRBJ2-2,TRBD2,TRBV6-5,CASSRTSSTGELFF,TGTGCCAGTTCTCGGACTAGCTCTACCGGGGAGCTGTTTTTT
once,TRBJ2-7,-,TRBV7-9,CASGLDGTARRYF,TGTGCCAGCGGCTTGGACGGGACTGCCAGGCGGTACTTC
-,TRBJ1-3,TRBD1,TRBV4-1,CASSQETGLSGNTIYF,TGCGCCAGCAGCCAAGAGACAGGGTTATCTGGAAACACCATATATTTT
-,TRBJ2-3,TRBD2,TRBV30,CAWSVGTSGRATDTQYF,TGTGCCTGGAGTGTAGGGACTAGCGGGAGGGCCACAGATACGCAGTATTTT
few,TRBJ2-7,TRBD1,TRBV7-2,CASNLRQGWYEQYF,TGTGCCAGCAATCTGAGACAGGGTTGGTACGAGCAGTACTTC
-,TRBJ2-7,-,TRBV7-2,CASSLQPDGFYEQYF,TGTGCCAGCAGCTTACAACCCGACGGGTTCTACGAGCAGTACTTC
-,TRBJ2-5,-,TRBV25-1,CASSEGQGGGIGETQYF,TGTGCCAGCAGTGAAGGTCAGGGTGGGGGCATTGGAGAGACCCAGTACTTC
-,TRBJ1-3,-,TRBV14,CASSPWTASGNTIYF,TGTGCCAGCAGCCCGTGGACAGCCTCTGGAAACACCATATATTTT
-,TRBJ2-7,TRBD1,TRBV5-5,CASRREGTGMYEQYF,TGTGCCAGCAGACGTGAAGGGACAGGGATGTACGAGCAGTACTTC
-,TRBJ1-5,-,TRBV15,CATSTDIIQPQHF,TGTGCCACCAGCACTGACATAATTCAGCCCCAGCATTTT
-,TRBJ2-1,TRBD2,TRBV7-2,CASSFSGGNNEQFF,TGTGCCAGCAGCTTTAGCGGGGGGAACAATGAGCAGTTCTTC